This T cell receptor beta chain stems from a study of CD8+CD57+ T cells in acquired aplastic anemia. Genomic DNA, the template, was used for profiling of the TCR beta VDJ and CDR3. TCRdb ran MiXCR on the reads and lists one entry per CDR3 protein. The sample has about 210,000 distinct CDR3 sequences, around 60% seen once. This clonotype was picked up many times. The germline CDR1 and CDR2 sequences are MNHEY and SVGEGT. The CDR3 extends over 17 amino acids. The ends lost 2 bases at V and 5 bases at J; junction bases unmatched: 11. The rearrangement joins TRBV6-2 or TRBV6-3 to TRBJ1-5; TRBD1 matches 8 bases. This receptor was taken from a human donor in good health. The sequencing sample was made of sorted CD4+, CD8+, or CD8+CD57+ T cells (not recorded which) from PBMCs. The CDR3 DNA reads TGTGCCAGCAGTTACCCTGAGGACAGGGTATGGGATCAGCCCCAGCATTTT. Encoded protein: CASSYPEDRVWDQPQHF.